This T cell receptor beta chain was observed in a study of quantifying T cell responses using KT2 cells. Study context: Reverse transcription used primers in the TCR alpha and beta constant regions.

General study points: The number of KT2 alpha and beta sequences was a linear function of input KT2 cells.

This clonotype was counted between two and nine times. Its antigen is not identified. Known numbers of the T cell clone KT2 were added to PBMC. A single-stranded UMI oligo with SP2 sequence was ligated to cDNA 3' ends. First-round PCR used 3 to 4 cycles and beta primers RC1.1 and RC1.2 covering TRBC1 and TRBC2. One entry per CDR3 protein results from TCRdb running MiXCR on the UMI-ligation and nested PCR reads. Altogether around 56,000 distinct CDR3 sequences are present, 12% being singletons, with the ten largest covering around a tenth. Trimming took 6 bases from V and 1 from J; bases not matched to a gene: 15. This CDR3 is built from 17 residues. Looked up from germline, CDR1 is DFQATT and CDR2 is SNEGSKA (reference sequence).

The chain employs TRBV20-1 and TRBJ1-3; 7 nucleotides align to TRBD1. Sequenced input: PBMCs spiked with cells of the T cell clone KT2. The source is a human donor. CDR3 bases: TGCAGTGCGTTGGAACCGGGACAGTTATGGTCTGGAAACACCATATATTTT. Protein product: CSALEPGQLWSGNTIYF.